This is a list of T cell receptor beta chains from one sample in a study of blood T cells in healthy people across ages. TCRdb reprocessed the 5' RACE reads with MiXCR, giving one entry per CDR3 protein. The sample holds 1 million or so distinct CDR3 sequences, 20% to 25% seen once. The same data also contributed to another study, on T cells of mothers and their children.

The specimen was blood. Receptors were obtained from a girl aged 2 to 9 in good health. Each CDR3 is given with its conserved first and last residue. A D gene is named only where the DNA matches it firmly. Expanded clones are given a class, and other clones once, few, many or no size at all.

D gene	V gene	J gene	clone size	CDR3 DNA	CDR3 protein
NA	TRBV4-1	TRBJ1-2	many	TGCGCCAGCAGCTACAGGGTTAACTATGGCTACACCTTC	CASSYRVNYGYTF
TRBD1	TRBV27	TRBJ1-1	once	TGTGCCAGCAGTCCCACAGGGGCCAAGCCCACTGAAGCTTTCTTT	CASSPTGAKPTEAFF
NA	TRBV20-1	TRBJ2-3	NA	NA	CSARVGEGTYF
TRBD2	TRBV20-1	TRBJ2-3	few	TGCAGTGCTAGAGATCCGGGACTAGCGGGAGGCACAGATACGCAGTATTTT	CSARDPGLAGGTDTQYF
NA	TRBV3-1	TRBJ2-1	few	TGTGCCAGCGGGTGGGGCCCCCAAGAGACCCGGTACTTC	CASGWGPQETRYF
NA	TRBV29-1	TRBJ2-5	few	TGCAGCGTAGTCTTGTACGGCCAAGAGACCCAGTACTTC	CSVVLYGQETQYF
TRBD1	TRBV12-3/TRBV12-4	TRBJ1-4	few	TGTGCCAGCAGTTTAGCGCCCAGGGGGCTCAATGAAAAACTGTTTTTT	CASSLAPRGLNEKLFF
NA	TRBV7-6	TRBJ2-1	NA	TGTGCCAGCAGCTTAGAGGGGGGGTGGGTCTACAATGAGCAGTTCTTC	CASSLEGGWVYNEQFF
NA	TRBV3-1	TRBJ2-2	few	TGTGCCAGCAGCCAAGTCTGGCGGAGACTCCACACCGGGGAGCTGTTTTTT	CASSQVWRRLHTGELFF
NA	TRBV20-1	TRBJ2-7	NA	TGCAGCGCTAGCCCCGGAGGGAACGAGCAGTACTTC	CSASPGGNEQYF
TRBD1	TRBV29-1	TRBJ1-2	NA	TGCAGCTCGAACTCCCCGGGACAGTCCTATGGCTACACCTTC	CSSNSPGQSYGYTF
TRBD2	TRBV4-2	TRBJ2-3	few	TGTGCCAGCAGCTCCCCTAGCGGGGACAGCACAGATACGCAGTATTTT	CASSSPSGDSTDTQYF
NA	TRBV5-1	TRBJ1-6	NA	TGCGCCAGCAGCTTGGGGGCTGCCGAGGGTTCACCCCTCCACTTT	CASSLGAAEGSPLHF
NA	TRBV12-3/TRBV12-4	TRBJ2-6	NA	TGTGCCAGCAGTCCTAAACTCTCTGGGGCCAACGTCCTGACTTTC	CASSPKLSGANVLTF
NA	TRBV24-1	TRBJ1-2	NA	TGTGCCACCAGTGACCCTGGCGACAACTATGGCTACACCTTC	CATSDPGDNYGYTF
NA	TRBV20-1	TRBJ2-5	NA	TGCAGTGCCCTCCCTTTGATAGAAGAGACCCAGTACTTC	CSALPLIEETQYF
TRBD1	TRBV29-1	TRBJ1-2	few	TGCAGCGTTGAGCGATCCACAGGGGTCGGCTACACCTTC	CSVERSTGVGYTF
NA	TRBV6-1	TRBJ2-1	NA	TGTGCCAGCAGAACGGACTTATTAAGCGGGCCTTCCTACAATGAGCAGTTCTTC	CASRTDLLSGPSYNEQFF
NA	TRBV11-2	TRBJ2-6	many	TGTGCCAGCAGCTCTCCGAGCTCTGGGGCCAACGTCCTGACTTTC	CASSSPSSGANVLTF
TRBD2	TRBV27	TRBJ2-4	NA	TGTGCCAGCAGCATACTAGCGGGGGACAACATTCAGTACTTC	CASSILAGDNIQYF
NA	TRBV5-5	TRBJ2-5	NA	TGTGCCAGCAGCTTGGGATGGTTGGGGGGAGAAGAGACCCAGTACTTC	CASSLGWLGGEETQYF
TRBD1	TRBV7-3	TRBJ2-5	few	TGTGCCAGCTCCAGGGGGCATTTAGAGACCCAGTACTTC	CASSRGHLETQYF
NA	TRBV20-1	TRBJ2-5	many	TGCAGTGCTAGGGAGGGAGGAGAGACCCAGTACTTC	CSAREGGETQYF
TRBD2	TRBV4-3	TRBJ2-3	NA	TGCGCCAGCAGCTTCCGACTAGCGGGGGGGCAAAGCACAGATACGCAGTATTTT	CASSFRLAGGQSTDTQYF
NA	TRBV3-1	TRBJ1-1	few	TGTGCCAGCAGCCCTACCTTCGACAGACCTACTGAAGCTTTCTTT	CASSPTFDRPTEAFF
NA	TRBV27	TRBJ2-3	NA	TGTGCCAGCAGTTTAAAGGGACACTACACAGATACGCAGTATTTT	CASSLKGHYTDTQYF
TRBD1	TRBV18	TRBJ1-4	NA	TGTGCCAGCTCACATTTCCCCGGGACAGGGGGAGAAACTAATGAAAAACTGTTTTTT	CASSHFPGTGGETNEKLFF
TRBD1	TRBV11-2	TRBJ2-6	NA	TGTGCCAGCAGCGCCCCCAGGGGGCCCGGGGCCAACGTCCTGACTTTC	CASSAPRGPGANVLTF
NA	TRBV10-3	TRBJ2-1	few	TGTGCCATCAGTGACCCGAACCGAGGGGGACCCAACCTCTACAATGAGCAGTTCTTC	CAISDPNRGGPNLYNEQFF
NA	TRBV11-2	TRBJ2-3	few	TGTGCCAGCAGCTTAGCGTACTCCGGCAGCACAGATACGCAGTATTTT	CASSLAYSGSTDTQYF
NA	TRBV11-2	TRBJ2-7	once	TGTGCCAGCAGCTATAGCCATAGCTCCTACGAGCAGTACTTC	CASSYSHSSYEQYF
TRBD1	TRBV7-2	TRBJ2-4	NA	TGTGCCAGCAGCTTAGGGGACAGGGGGCACATTCAGTACTTC	CASSLGDRGHIQYF
NA	TRBV12-3/TRBV12-4	TRBJ2-2	NA	TGTGCCAGCAGGTCTCGCGGACGAAACACCGGGGAGCTGTTTTTT	CASRSRGRNTGELFF
NA	TRBV7-9	TRBJ2-1	NA	TGTGCCAGCAGCTTACGGACACCCAATGAGCAGTTCTTC	CASSLRTPNEQFF
NA	TRBV4-3	TRBJ2-7	NA	TGCGTCAGCAGCCAAGATCGACAGGCCTACGAGCAGTACTTC	CVSSQDRQAYEQYF
NA	TRBV7-2	TRBJ1-2	NA	TGTGCCAGCAGCTACGTATCGGGTGGCTACACCTTC	CASSYVSGGYTF
TRBD1	TRBV12-3/TRBV12-4	TRBJ2-2	NA	TGTGCCAGCAGTCCCAAGGACAGGGGGGGGACCGGGGAGCTGTTTTTT	CASSPKDRGGTGELFF
NA	TRBV29-1	TRBJ2-7	few	TGCAGCGTTACTACAGGGCTCGGCGAGCAGTACTTC	CSVTTGLGEQYF